This T cell receptor beta chain was identified during a study of T-cell reconstitution after alpha-beta-depleted transplantation in children. Study-level points and caveats: Where some patients showed high TCRbeta diversity at day 60, it came from recipient T cells and thymic progenitors that had survived. Diversity and T-cell counts at one year after transplant derived mostly from new T cells. Expanded graft clones numbering several hundred reportedly gave rise to alpha-beta T cells about two months after transplant.

Unique molecular identifiers were incorporated when the TCRbeta library was constructed. TCRdb used MiXCR to reprocess the PCR reads, holding one entry per CDR3 protein. The table shows around 700,000 distinct CDR3 sequences, with less than 15% occurring only once. The table lists this clonotype with many counts. The antigen remains undetermined. Sequenced here: PBMCs, sampled before TCRalphabeta/CD19-depleted stem cell transplant. The receptor's source is a girl aged 2 to 10 with congenital amegakaryocytic thrombocytopenia, due to receive a stem cell transplant.

The CDR3 sequence: CASSYRDRGDNEQFF. DNA of the CDR3: TGTGCCAGCAGTTACCGGGACAGGGGCGACAATGAGCAGTTCTTC. The chain is built from TRBV7-9 and TRBJ2-1; the match to TRBD1 covers 10 bases. V was pared by 6 bases and J by 5 bases, with 7 bases of the junction left unmatched. CDR1 and CDR2 from the germline V gene are SEHNR and FQNEAQ (reference sequence). The CDR3 length is 15 residues.